Following are 21 T cell receptor beta chains from one sample sequenced in a study of T cell changes during pregnancy in multiple sclerosis. Measured with immunoSEQ multiplex PCR; TCRdb has only the in-frame clones, and not every one. The table shows about 84,000 clones, with over 85% occurring only once. Source: peripheral blood, taken in the second trimester of pregnancy. These receptors were taken from a female donor in good health, enrolled as a control in a pregnancy study.

J is TRBJ2-7 and V is TRBV5-1; 14 positions agree with TRBD2. J gave up 2 bases and V 7 bases, and 5 bases lay outside the gene matches. CDR1 and CDR2 from the germline V gene are SGHRS and YFSETQ. The CDR3 has 15 residues. CDR3 DNA sequence: TGCGCCAGCTCAAGACTAGCGGGAGGGACCTACGAGCAGTACTTC. Translation gives CASSRLAGGTYEQYF.

The V gene is TRBV4-1, the J gene TRBJ2-7; 7 bases map to TRBD2. Germline V lookup: CDR1 MGHRA, CDR2 YSYEKL. The CDR3 extends over 15 amino acids. The V segment lost 4 bases and the J segment 2 bases; nucleotides outside the gene matches: 8. The CDR3 nucleotides are TGCGCCAGCAGCCGTTCTGCGGGAGCCGCCTACGAGCAGTACTTC. It is translated as CASSRSAGAAYEQYF.

V and J are TRBV21-1 and TRBJ2-1; TRBD2, the table's D call, was not compared with the DNA. TRBV21-1 is described as a pseudogene. The CDR3 has 17 amino acids. CDR3 sequence: CASSKARLAGVNNEQFF. CDR3 sequence (DNA): TGTGCCAGCAGCAAAGCCCGACTAGCGGGAGTAAACAATGAGCAGTTCTTC.

The V and J genes are TRBV2 and TRBJ2-7; 9 bases fit TRBD1. The CDR3 totals 14 residues. The J segment lost 5 bases and the V segment lost 3 bases, leaving 5 bases of the junction unmatched. CDR1 and CDR2 (germline): SNHLY, FYNNEI. CDR3: CASSEETGGDEQYF. CDR3 coding DNA: TGTGCCAGCAGTGAGGAGACAGGGGGGGACGAGCAGTACTTC.

V is TRBV29-1 and J is TRBJ1-1; TRBD1 agrees at 10 bases. Germline assignment: CDR1 SQVTM and CDR2 ANQGSEA. This CDR3 has 14 residues. V was pared by 5 bases and J by 0 bases, with 3 bases of the junction left unmatched. CDR3 residues: CSVTGQGMNTEAFF. For the CDR3, the DNA is TGCAGCGTTACGGGACAGGGGATGAACACTGAAGCTTTCTTT.

V is TRBV30 and J is TRBJ2-1; 12 nucleotides agree with TRBD2. Germline CDR1 is GTSNPN and CDR2 is SVGIG (reference sequence). Trimming cost V 0 bases and J 6 bases; bases outside gene matches: 3. The CDR3 totals 15 residues. The CDR3 DNA reads TGTGCCTGGAGTGTCCCGGGACTAGCGGGCAATGAGCAGTTCTTC. Protein product: CAWSVPGLAGNEQFF.

The rearrangement joins TRBV5-6 to TRBJ2-5; no clear D gene. Per the germline V gene, CDR1 is SGHDT and CDR2 is YYEEEE. The CDR3 consists of 14 residues. V lost 1 base and J 5 bases, leaving 12 bases between the germline ends. CDR3: CASSLSDWLETQYF. The CDR3 DNA sequence: TGTGCCAGCAGCTTGTCCGACTGGTTGGAGACCCAGTACTTC. The full variable domain, with the rest looked up from reference TRBV5-6 and TRBJ2-5, is DAGVTQSPTHLIKTRGQQVTLRCSPKSGHDTVSWYQQALGQGPQFIFQYYEEEERQRGNFPDRFSGHQFPNYSSELNVNALLLGDSALYLCASSLSDWLETQYFGPGTRLLVL.

V usage is TRBV28 and J usage is TRBJ2-1; the D gene is possibly TRBD2 (5 bases). V was trimmed by 3 bases and J by 6 bases, leaving 9 bases between them. Germline assignment: CDR1 MDHEN and CDR2 SYDVKM. The CDR3 runs 13 residues. This CDR3 reads CASSLNAGNEQFF. Here the CDR3 DNA reads TGTGCCAGCAGTTTGAATGCGGGCAATGAGCAGTTCTTC.

The gene calls are TRBV7-6 and TRBJ2-1; TRBD2 matches at 8 bases. From germline, CDR1 is SGHVS and CDR2 FNYEAQ. This CDR3 has 16 amino acids. V trimming: 5 bases; J trimming: 4 bases; junction bases outside the gene matches: 10. The CDR3 region is CASSAPASGPYNEQFF. The CDR3 bases are TGTGCCAGCAGCGCCCCTGCTAGCGGGCCGTACAATGAGCAGTTCTTC.

The chain links TRBV28 to TRBJ1-4, with 7 bases aligning to TRBD1. J lost 7 bases, V lost 4 bases, and 9 bases had no gene match. There are 15 residues in the CDR3. Looked up from germline, CDR1 is MDHEN and CDR2 is SYDVKM. The CDR3 DNA sequence: TGTGCCAGCAGTTCCTATCGACAGGGTGGTGAAAAACTGTTTTTT. Translating gives CASSSYRQGGEKLFF.

The V and J genes are TRBV7-9 and TRBJ2-1; D remains unclear. Trimming took 2 bases from V and 8 from J, leaving 7 bases between them. Germline loops: CDR1 SEHNR, CDR2 FQNEAQ (reference sequence). The CDR3 loop spans 12 amino acids. DNA of the CDR3: TGTGCCAGCAGCTTAATCCCAGATGAGCAGTTCTTC. Translation: CASSLIPDEQFF.

This chain joins TRBV5-1 and TRBJ2-3; TRBD2 agrees at 9 bases. Losses at the gene ends were 3 bases for V and 1 base for J; bases not matched to a gene: 6. This CDR3 is 16 amino acids long. Germline values: CDR1 SGHRS, CDR2 YFSETQ. This CDR3 reads CASSSKTSGRTDTQYF. CDR3 bases: TGCGCCAGCAGCTCGAAGACTAGCGGCCGCACAGATACGCAGTATTTT.

This chain links TRBV5-1 with TRBJ2-5; D remains ambiguous. Germline CDR1 SGHRS, CDR2 YFSETQ. The CDR3 has 13 amino acids. Deletions cut 1 base from V and 5 bases from J, with 9 bases between. DNA of the CDR3: TGCGCCAGCAGCTTGTCGGGTTACGAGACCCAGTACTTC. Translated: CASSLSGYETQYF.

V is TRBV7-8 and J is TRBJ1-1; 7 bases fit TRBD1. The CDR3 has 15 residues. V shed 5 bases, J shed 5 bases, and the junction held 11 bases outside the gene matches. Germline V gives CDR1 SGHVS, CDR2 FQNEAQ. In nucleotides, the CDR3 is TGTGCCAGCAGCCCAAGGGGGCCGTCGGGTACTGAAGCTTTCTTT. Translation gives CASSPRGPSGTEAFF.

The chain joins TRBV10-3 to TRBJ2-3; a possible D gene is TRBD2 (5 bases). Germline CDR1 and CDR2: ENHRY and SYGVKD. Trimming took off 5 bases at V and 0 bases at J, with 9 bases between the two ends. The CDR3 consists of 14 residues. CDR3 bases: TGTGCCATCAGTCCGGGATACAGCACAGATACGCAGTATTTT. It specifies CAISPGYSTDTQYF.

This clone was picked up a small number of times. J is TRBJ2-1 and V is TRBV6-4; 8 bases align to TRBD1. The CDR3 contains 14 residues. Germline assignment: CDR1 MRHNA and CDR2 SNTAGT. V was clipped by 6 bases and J by 6 bases; unmatched bases: 7. CDR3 protein: CASRLRTGINEQFF. CDR3 nucleotides: TGTGCCAGCAGACTTAGGACAGGGATCAATGAGCAGTTCTTC.

A few counts support this clone. The genes are TRBV28 and TRBJ2-1, with D uncertain. The CDR3 length is 11 residues. Germline values: CDR1 MDHEN, CDR2 SYDVKM. V gave up 7 bases and J gave up 12 bases, with 13 bases separating them. The CDR3 bases are TGTGCCAGCAACAATCGACAAGGGCAGTTCTTC. Its protein is CASNNRQGQFF.

Of note for this clone: This sample includes further DNA sequences coding for the same CDR3. The chain has TRBV7-2 and TRBJ2-7; tentative D call: TRBD2 (5 bases). V lost 3 bases to trimming and J lost 3 bases, with 6 bases between them. Germline lookup yields CDR1 SGHTA and CDR2 FQGNSA. The CDR3 totals 12 residues. CDR3 protein: CASSLSGYEQYF. DNA of the CDR3: TGTGCCAGCAGCTTGAGCGGCTACGAGCAGTACTTC.

The V and J genes are TRBV7-9 and TRBJ2-4; 8 bases map to TRBD1. The junction had 1 base not matched to a gene; V was cut back by 5 bases and J by 7 bases. Germline V lookup: CDR1 SEHNR, CDR2 FQNEAQ (reference sequence). The CDR3 has 12 residues. CDR3 sequence (DNA): TGTGCCAGCAGCCGGGACAGGAACATTCAGTACTTC. It is translated as CASSRDRNIQYF.

The rearrangement links TRBV2 to TRBJ1-5; D is undetermined. V shed 6 bases and J shed 1 base, with 10 bases lying between them. Germline V gives CDR1 SNHLY, CDR2 FYNNEI. CDR3 length equals 14 residues. CDR3 sequence (DNA): TGTGCCAGCAGCGGAGGGCAGAGCAATCAGCCCCAGCATTTT. It translates to CASSGGQSNQPQHF.

This chain links TRBV6-5 with TRBJ1-1; the match to TRBD1 covers 12 bases. Germline V CDR1 and CDR2: MNHEY, SVGAGI. Trimming removed 6 bases from V and 6 bases from J; junction bases left unmatched: 5. The CDR3 contains 14 residues. The CDR3 loop reads CASRGGQGAAEAFF. CDR3 DNA sequence: TGTGCCAGCAGGGGGGGACAGGGGGCCGCTGAAGCTTTCTTT.